This entry lists 32 T cell receptor beta chains sequenced from one sample in a study of CD8 T cells in ankylosing spondylitis. TCRdb used MiXCR to reprocess the 5' RACE reads, holding one entry per CDR3 protein. This table has 150,000 to 200,000 distinct CDR3 sequences, around 18% appearing once. The sequenced sample consisted of blood, either unsorted or a sorted T cell fraction (not recorded which). The receptors derive from a male donor with ankylosing spondylitis or in good health (not recorded which).

The count of this clonotype is one. Mismatch with germline at one junction end may stem from a read error. This chain joins TRBV29-1 and TRBJ2-1; D tentatively reads TRBD1 or TRBD2 (5 bases each). Germline loops: CDR1 SQVTM, CDR2 ANQGSEA. This CDR3 has 12 amino acids. DNA of the CDR3: TGCAGCGTTAGGGGTGACTACAATGAGCAGTTATTC. This gives the protein CSVRGDYNEQLF.

This clonotype was detected many times. The genes are TRBV20-1 and TRBJ2-2, with 10 bases aligning to TRBD2. With V trimmed by 5 bases and J by 4 bases, 10 bases remained unmatched. The CDR3 spans 16 residues. The germline CDR1 and CDR2 sequences are DFQATT and SNEGSKA (reference sequence). In DNA, the CDR3 is TGCAGTGCTCCCCGTGTAGCGGGAGGATCCACCGGGGAGCTGTTTTTT. Encoded protein: CSAPRVAGGSTGELFF.

This clonotype appeared a few times. J is TRBJ2-4 and V is TRBV6-1; D is unclear. This CDR3 region has 13 residues. The V end was cut by 4 bases, the J end by 1 base, with 5 bases between. Germline CDR1 reads MNHNS; CDR2 reads SASEGT. The CDR3 DNA reads TGTGCCAGCAGTGCGGTGGCCAAAAACATTCAGTACTTC. It translates to CASSAVAKNIQYF.

This clonotype showed up many times. V is TRBV27 and J is TRBJ2-7; 7 bases are shared with TRBD2. CDR3 size: 16 residues. From germline, CDR1 is MNHEY and CDR2 SMNVEV (reference sequence). Trimming took 6 bases from V and 7 from J; bases not matched to a gene: 18. The CDR3 here is CASSPLPSTMGGEQYF. The CDR3 bases are TGTGCCAGCAGCCCGTTACCGTCCACTATGGGGGGGGAGCAGTACTTC.

This clonotype was detected ten times or more. The V call is TRBV27, the J call TRBJ2-3; D perhaps matches TRBD2 (5 bases). Germline V gives CDR1 MNHEY, CDR2 SMNVEV (reference sequence). Trimming removed 6 bases at V and 0 bases at J, with 7 bases between. The CDR3 has 13 residues. CDR3 coding DNA: TGTGCCAGCAGGAGGACTAGCACAGATACGCAGTATTTT. Residues: CASRRTSTDTQYF.

At least ten counts were recorded for this clonotype. V usage is TRBV5-1 and J usage is TRBJ1-1; TRBD1 might be the D (6 bases). The CDR3 is 13 amino acids. Germline V gene sequence: CDR1 SGHRS, CDR2 YFSETQ. The germline V and J ends were trimmed by 5 bases and 4 bases, with 12 bases remaining between them. Written as DNA, the CDR3 is TGCGCCAGCAGATTAGGGGGGGCCACTGAAGCTTTCTTT. Translation gives CASRLGGATEAFF. Based on the CDR3 plus reference TRBV5-1 and TRBJ1-1, the full variable domain is KAGVTQTPRYLIKTRGQQVTLSCSPISGHRSVSWYQQTPGQGLQFLFEYFSETQRNKGNFPGRFSGRQFSNSRSEMNVSTLELGDSALYLCASRLGGATEAFFGQGTRLTVV.

This clonotype was seen only a few times. One end of the junction fails to match germline, which may point to a read error. CDR3 loop: CCARKGILAGHSYEQYF. The CDR3 coding sequence is TGCTGTGCTAGAAAAGGGATACTAGCGGGACATTCCTACGAGCAGTACTTC. The chain has TRBV20-1 and TRBJ2-7, with TRBD2 matching over 10 bases. Germline V CDR1 and CDR2: DFQATT, SNEGSKA (reference sequence). This CDR3 spans 17 amino acids.

This clonotype was seen at least ten times. This chain joins TRBV7-3 and TRBJ2-1; perhaps TRBD1 as D (5 bases). CDR3 length: 13 residues. Trimming left V 5 bases short and J 7 bases short, with 12 bases between. In germline, CDR1 is SGHTA, CDR2 FQGTGA. CDR3 in DNA: TGTGCCAGCAGCCAAGGGGAAGTGAATGAGCAGTTCTTC. Translation: CASSQGEVNEQFF.

This chain connects TRBV4-1 to TRBJ2-1; no clear D. Trimming removed 0 bases from V and 9 bases from J, with 6 bases in between. This CDR3 has 12 residues. CDR1 and CDR2 (germline): MGHRA, YSYEKL. The CDR3 DNA sequence: TGCGCCAGCAGCCAAGAGATGGGTGAGCAGTTCTTC. Translation gives CASSQEMGEQFF.

Ten or more counts support this clonotype. An end of the junction does not agree with germline; a read error may underlie this. The V call is TRBV10-2, the J call TRBJ1-5; D remains unclear. Germline V gene lookup returns CDR1 WSHSY and CDR2 SAAADI. This CDR3 is built from 14 residues. The CDR3 bases are TGCGCCAGCCGTGAGCAAGCAGGCAATCAGCCCCAGCATTTT. It specifies CASREQAGNQPQHF.

There are many counts of this clonotype. The V call is TRBV29-1, the J call TRBJ1-1; D uncertain. V lost 6 bases and J lost 0, with 11 bases in between. Germline V gives CDR1 SQVTM, CDR2 ANQGSEA. This CDR3 contains 13 residues. The CDR3 DNA is TGCAGCGTCTCTGGACGGATGAACACTGAAGCTTTCTTT. Its protein is CSVSGRMNTEAFF. The complete variable domain, with remaining parts taken from reference TRBV29-1 and TRBJ1-1, reads SAVISQKPSRDICQRGTSLTIQCQVDSQVTMMFWYRQQPGQSLTLIATANQGSEATYESGFVIDKFPISRPNLTFSTLTVSNMSPEDSSIYLCSVSGRMNTEAFFGQGTRLTVV.

This clonotype was counted ten times or more. The chain employs TRBV5-1 and TRBJ2-5; 8 bases line up with TRBD1. CDR1 and CDR2 (germline): SGHRS, YFSETQ. This CDR3 comprises 16 residues. V shed 0 bases and J 2 bases; nucleotides not matched to a gene: 6. Here the CDR3 reads CASSLGAGGGQETQYF. The CDR3, as DNA: TGCGCCAGCAGCTTGGGGGCAGGGGGCGGGCAAGAGACCCAGTACTTC.

The table lists this clonotype with many counts. The chain couples TRBV5-1 to TRBJ2-1; 14 nucleotides match TRBD2. Per germline, CDR1 SGHRS and CDR2 YFSETQ. The CDR3 covers 19 residues. The V segment lost 3 bases and the J segment 0 bases; nucleotides outside the gene matches: 8. The CDR3, as DNA: TGCGCCAGCAGCTCGCTAGGACTAGCGGGAGGACCCTCCTACAATGAGCAGTTCTTC. Translated, it gives CASSSLGLAGGPSYNEQFF.

This clonotype has just a few counts. V is TRBV20-1 and J is TRBJ2-5; tentative D call: TRBD1 (6 bases). Germline V gene sequence: CDR1 DFQATT, CDR2 SNEGSKA (reference sequence). The CDR3 loop spans 14 amino acids. Trimming pared 5 bases from V and 7 bases from J, leaving 20 bases between. This chain's CDR3 is CSAPIGQRRSTQYF. CDR3 DNA: TGCAGTGCTCCCATAGGACAGAGACGGTCGACCCAGTACTTC.

This rearrangement joins TRBV29-1 to TRBJ1-2, with TRBD1 matching over 9 bases. This CDR3 region has 14 residues. After removal of 4 bases from V and 1 base from J, the junction contained 4 bases not matched to a gene. The germline CDR1 and CDR2 sequences are SQVTM and ANQGSEA. The CDR3 DNA reads TGCAGCGTTGTACAGGGGGCTGTTAACTATGGCTACACCTTC. It translates to CSVVQGAVNYGYTF.

The rearrangement joins TRBV4-2 to TRBJ2-2; 9 bases line up with TRBD2. CDR1 is LGHNA and CDR2 is YNFKEQ in the germline V gene. This CDR3 is built from 18 residues. Germline trimming cut 6 bases from V and 6 bases from J; bases unmatched to any gene: 17. CDR3: CASSLTRVVAGVAGELFF. The CDR3 DNA sequence: TGTGCCAGCAGTCTTACCAGGGTGGTAGCGGGAGTGGCCGGGGAGCTGTTTTTT.

A few counts support this clonotype. The rearrangement uses TRBV10-3 and TRBJ1-1; D remains unclear. V lost 0 bases, J lost 1 base, and 6 bases lay in between. The germline gives CDR1 ENHRY, CDR2 SYGVKD. The CDR3 totals 14 residues. The CDR3 nucleotides are TGTGCCATCAGTGAGTCAGGAGAGAACACTGAAGCTTTCTTT. It is translated as CAISESGENTEAFF.

Of note for this clonotype: One end of the junction varies from germline; a read error may be responsible. The rearrangement uses TRBV11-2 and TRBJ2-2; possibly TRBD1 for D (6 bases). The CDR3 runs 15 residues. CDR1 and CDR2 (germline): SGHAT, FQNNGV. CDR3 in DNA: TGTGTCAGCAGCTTTAACAGGGATTACACCGAGGAGCTGTTTTTT. It specifies CVSSFNRDYTEELFF.

The V and J genes are TRBV27 and TRBJ1-2; no firm D call. The germline V gene encodes CDR1 MNHEY and CDR2 SMNVEV (reference sequence). The CDR3 covers 12 residues. V dropped 5 bases and J dropped 7 bases, with 11 bases sitting between them. The CDR3: CASSPLGAGYTF. The DNA of the CDR3 is TGTGCCAGCAGTCCCCTTGGTGCTGGCTACACCTTC.

The chain uses TRBV20-1 and TRBJ1-1; D gene ambiguous. CDR1 is DFQATT, CDR2 SNEGSKA, per germline (reference sequence). The V and J ends lost 3 bases and 4 bases respectively, with 9 bases between them. This CDR3 is built from 12 residues. CDR3 coding DNA: TGCAGTGCTAGTGCGGGGAGCACTGAAGCTTTCTTT. Its protein is CSASAGSTEAFF.

Many counts were recorded for this clonotype. The chain joins TRBV20-1 to TRBJ2-7; 12 bases are a match to TRBD2. The germline gives CDR1 DFQATT, CDR2 SNEGSKA (reference sequence). CDR3 length equals 15 residues. After removal of 7 bases from V and 0 bases from J, the junction contained 7 bases not matched to a gene. The CDR3 spells CSGRGTSGYSYEQYF. Written as DNA, the CDR3 is TGCAGTGGCAGGGGGACTAGCGGGTACTCCTACGAGCAGTACTTC.

In its sample, this clonotype was seen a few times. The genes are TRBV14 and TRBJ1-6; 9 bases fit TRBD1. The CDR3 is 15 amino acids. After removal of 5 bases from V and 8 bases from J, the junction contained 7 bases not matched to a gene. CDR1 and CDR2 from the germline V gene are SGHDN and FVKESK. The CDR3 nucleotides read TGTGCCAGCAGCGCCGGGACAGGGAATTATTCACCCCTCCACTTT. It codes for CASSAGTGNYSPLHF.

This clonotype came up a few times. This chain uses TRBV7-9 with TRBJ1-3; 7 bases line up with TRBD1. Germline CDR1 SEHNR, CDR2 FQNEAQ (reference sequence). The CDR3 is made up of 16 amino acids. V lost 0 bases to trimming and J lost 0 bases; unmatched junction nucleotides: 2. Written as DNA, the CDR3 is TGTGCCAGCAGCTTAGCACAGGGGACCTCTGGAAACACCATATATTTT. Protein product: CASSLAQGTSGNTIYF.

This clonotype was picked up a small number of times. The chain recombines TRBV3-1 with TRBJ2-2; unclear D gene. The CDR3 consists of 16 residues. Trimming pared 4 bases from V and 5 bases from J, leaving 17 bases between. CDR1 and CDR2 from the germline V gene are LGHDT and YNNKEL (reference sequence). CDR3 bases: TGTGCCAGCAGCCCCACCGAAGTCCGGTGGACCGGGGAGCTGTTTTTT. Residues: CASSPTEVRWTGELFF. Filled out from reference TRBV3-1 and TRBJ2-2, the complete variable domain reads DTAVSQTPKYLVTQMGNDKSIKCEQNLGHDTMYWYKQDSKKFLKIMFSYNNKELIINETVPNRFSPKSPDKAHLNLHINSLELGDSAVYFCASSPTEVRWTGELFFGEGSRLTVL.

The rearrangement uses TRBV3-1 and TRBJ2-5; no clear D. With 1 base removed from V and 7 bases from J, the gap between germline ends came to 10 bases. This CDR3 has 13 residues. The germline gives CDR1 LGHDT, CDR2 YNNKEL (reference sequence). The CDR3: CASSQASLGTQYF. For the CDR3, the DNA is TGTGCCAGCAGCCAAGCATCCCTTGGGACCCAGTACTTC.

This clonotype was observed many times. This sequence joins TRBV5-1 and TRBJ2-1, with D maybe TRBD2 (5 bases). Germline lookup yields CDR1 SGHRS and CDR2 YFSETQ. V gave up 4 bases and J gave up 6 bases, with 20 bases separating them. The CDR3 runs to 16 residues. The CDR3 sequence is CASSLRLLVRSNEQFF. The CDR3 bases are TGCGCCAGCAGCCTGAGATTACTAGTTCGCAGCAATGAGCAGTTCTTC.

This clonotype was recorded many times. The chain uses TRBV29-1 and TRBJ2-7; TRBD2 agrees at 12 bases. CDR3 length: 13 residues. V was pared by 7 bases and J by 7 bases, with 8 bases of the junction left unmatched. Per germline, CDR1 SQVTM and CDR2 ANQGSEA. CDR3 sequence (DNA): TGCAGCGCTCAACGACTAGCGGGAGAGGAGCAGTACTTC. Amino acid sequence: CSAQRLAGEEQYF.

In its sample, this clonotype was seen many times. The V gene is TRBV4-2, the J gene TRBJ2-7, with D possibly TRBD2 on 5 matching bases. The V end was cut by 4 bases, the J end by 2 bases, with 12 bases between. Germline V gene data show CDR1 as LGHNA and CDR2 as YNFKEQ. The CDR3 consists of 14 residues. CDR3 in DNA: TGTGCCAGCAGCCCCCTAGCTGGAACCTACGAGCAGTACTTC. Encoded protein: CASSPLAGTYEQYF.

J is TRBJ1-2 and V is TRBV18; weak D call: TRBD1 (6 bases). The V gene lost 1 base and the J gene lost 5 bases, with 11 bases spanning the gap. There are 14 residues in the CDR3. Germline values: CDR1 KGHSH, CDR2 LQKENI. The CDR3 protein is CASSPQDTGYGYTF. Written as DNA, the CDR3 is TGTGCCAGCTCACCACAGGACACAGGGTATGGCTACACCTTC.

The chain joins TRBV20-1 to TRBJ1-2, with a possible D match to TRBD1 (5 bases). V lost 6 bases and J 4 bases, leaving 18 bases between the germline ends. CDR1 and CDR2 (germline): DFQATT, SNEGSKA (reference sequence). The CDR3 runs 14 residues. CDR3 protein: CSAAREGSGYGYTF. In nucleotides, the CDR3 is TGCAGTGCCGCACGGGAGGGGTCGGGCTATGGCTACACCTTC.

This clonotype was picked up a small number of times. This rearrangement joins TRBV9 to TRBJ2-1; D not certain. Germline V gene lookup returns CDR1 SGDLS and CDR2 YYNGEE. V was shortened by 2 bases and J by 3 bases, with 3 bases between the two germline ends. CDR3 length equals 12 residues. CDR3: CASSVNYNEQFF. The CDR3, as DNA: TGTGCCAGCAGCGTTAACTACAATGAGCAGTTCTTC.

The chain links TRBV20-1 to TRBJ1-1; TRBD1 matches 7 bases. V gave up 6 bases and J gave up 0 bases; unmatched junction bases: 4. Germline CDR1 is DFQATT and CDR2 is SNEGSKA (reference sequence). The CDR3 length is 13 residues. The CDR3 bases are TGCAGTGCGCGCGGGACAGTGAACACTGAAGCTTTCTTT. Amino acids: CSARGTVNTEAFF.